This T cell receptor beta chain was identified in a study of long-term antiretroviral therapy in people with HIV. Germline values: CDR1 MNHEY, CDR2 SVGAGI. The CDR3 runs to 13 residues. Survey-level immunoSEQ v3.0 assays were run. Here immunoSEQ multiplex PCR was the method, and the copy in TCRdb shows in-frame clones only, minus some. Among about 30,000 clones listed, 90% were seen once. This clone was seen once. The V call is TRBV6-5, the J call TRBJ2-7; 8 nucleotides agree with TRBD1. This clonotype originated in a man in his forties or fifties with HIV. Sample: unsorted PBMCs, taken 3.2 years before starting antiretroviral therapy. DNA of the CDR3: TGTGCGCCCAAGGACAGGGACCCATCCGAGCAGTACTTC. Its protein product is CAPKDRDPSEQYF.